The 14 T cell receptor beta chains listed next were all sequenced from one sample in a study of beta chain features in type 1 diabetes. Expressed TCRB transcripts were sequenced after all isolated RNA was converted to cDNA. Here immunoSEQ multiplex PCR was the method, and the copy in TCRdb shows in-frame clones only, minus some. Altogether some 400,000 clones are present, more than 12% being singletons, with the ten largest covering 0.019%. The sequenced sample consisted of naive CD4+ T cells from blood. The receptors originated from a woman aged 18-29 years in good health.

The chain is built from TRBV29-1 and TRBJ1-1; tentative D call: TRBD1 (6 bases). Trimming shortened V by 7 bases and J by 7 bases, and 10 bases separated the two germline ends. Germline V gene lookup returns CDR1 SQVTM and CDR2 ANQGSEA. The CDR3 totals 10 residues. CDR3 in DNA: TGCAGCGGCCGACAGGTTGAAGCTTTCTTT. Translating gives CSGRQVEAFF.

This chain links TRBV7-2 with TRBJ2-1; D is unresolved. The length of the CDR3 is 16 residues. V dropped 1 base and J dropped 4 bases, with 14 bases sitting between them. CDR1 and CDR2 (germline): SGHTA, FQGNSA. The CDR3 region is CASSLGGPTVYNEQFF. CDR3 sequence (DNA): TGTGCCAGCAGCTTAGGTGGGCCCACGGTTTACAATGAGCAGTTCTTC.

This clone was observed a handful of times. The rearrangement links TRBV11-2 to TRBJ2-2; D might be TRBD2 (6 bases). CDR1 is SGHAT and CDR2 is FQNNGV in the germline V gene. Trimming left V 1 base short and J 4 bases short, with 10 bases between. The CDR3 has 15 residues. CDR3 amino acids: CASSLAGAGTGELFF. The CDR3 nucleotides read TGTGCCAGCAGCTTAGCGGGAGCGGGCACCGGGGAGCTGTTTTTT.

This clone was observed a handful of times. V gene TRBV29-1 combines with J gene TRBJ2-5, with D perhaps matching TRBD2 (5 bases). V was cut by 6 bases and J by 2 bases, with 25 bases left in between. CDR3 length: 17 residues. In germline, CDR1 is SQVTM, CDR2 ANQGSEA. CDR3 in amino acids: CSVAGLTRPKIQETQYF. The CDR3, as DNA: TGCAGCGTGGCAGGACTCACGAGGCCCAAAATTCAAGAGACCCAGTACTTC.

The chain couples TRBV2 to TRBJ2-7; 12 bases line up with TRBD2. V lost 4 bases, J lost 1 base, and 14 bases stayed unmatched. The germline V gene has CDR1 SNHLY and CDR2 FYNNEI. CDR3 length equals 19 residues. CDR3 coding DNA: TGTGCCAGCAGTGTTCTACCGAGACTAGCGGGAGTAGAGTCCTACGAGCAGTACTTC. It codes for CASSVLPRLAGVESYEQYF.

The table lists this clone with a few counts. The chain couples TRBV7-2 to TRBJ1-1; D is unresolved. Germline V gene data show CDR1 as SGHTA and CDR2 as FQGNSA. The CDR3 has 15 residues. Trimming took off 5 bases at V and 1 base at J, with 14 bases between the two ends. The CDR3 here is CASSAHALRNTEAFF. CDR3 DNA sequence: TGTGCCAGCAGCGCACATGCCCTCCGGAACACTGAAGCTTTCTTT.

The gene calls are TRBV18 and TRBJ2-3; 7 positions agree with TRBD2. This CDR3 has 16 residues. The V segment lost 3 bases and the J segment 4 bases; nucleotides outside the gene matches: 10. CDR1 is KGHSH and CDR2 is LQKENI in the germline V gene. In nucleotides, the CDR3 is TGTGCCAGCTCACCTAACGGCGGGAGTTTGTCAGATACGCAGTATTTT. Its protein product is CASSPNGGSLSDTQYF. The complete variable domain, with remaining parts taken from reference TRBV18 and TRBJ2-3, reads NAGVMQNPRHLVRRRGQEARLRCSPMKGHSHVYWYRQLPEEGLKFMVYLQKENIIDESGMPKERFSAEFPKEGPSILRIQQVVRGDSAAYFCASSPNGGSLSDTQYFGPGTRLTVL.

V is TRBV30 and J is TRBJ2-7; TRBD1 matches at 8 bases. Per germline, CDR1 GTSNPN and CDR2 SVGIG (reference sequence). Unmatched junction bases numbered 9, after V lost 1 base and J lost 7 bases. The CDR3 loop spans 14 amino acids. The CDR3 is CAWSARDRSTEQYF. DNA of the CDR3: TGTGCCTGGAGTGCCCGGGACAGGAGTACAGAGCAGTACTTC.

V is TRBV5-1 and J is TRBJ2-5, with TRBD2 identical over 8 bases. The trim removed 2 bases at V and 5 bases at J, leaving 8 bases unmatched. This CDR3 comprises 15 residues. The germline V gene encodes CDR1 SGHRS and CDR2 YFSETQ. The CDR3 spells CASSFYREGLETQYF. The CDR3 nucleotides read TGCGCCAGCAGCTTTTATCGGGAGGGCCTGGAGACCCAGTACTTC.

The V call is TRBV11-2, the J call TRBJ2-1; 11 nucleotides align to TRBD2. Looked up from germline, CDR1 is SGHAT and CDR2 is FQNNGV. V gave up 6 bases and J gave up 3 bases; unmatched junction bases: 7. The CDR3 covers 16 residues. The CDR3 DNA follows: TGTGCCAGCAGACTGATAGCGGGAGGGCTCTACAATGAGCAGTTCTTC. This codes for CASRLIAGGLYNEQFF.

This chain uses TRBV19 with TRBJ1-1; TRBD1 might be the D (5 bases). In germline, CDR1 is LNHDA, CDR2 SQIVND (reference sequence). This CDR3 comprises 15 residues. The V end was cut by 6 bases, the J end by 1 base, with 15 bases between. CDR3 DNA: TGTGCCAGTAGCGGGGGATCTGGTGGGAACACTGAAGCTTTCTTT. Protein product: CASSGGSGGNTEAFF.

This clone was observed a few times. V and J are TRBV9 and TRBJ2-1; 8 nucleotides agree with TRBD2. CDR1 is SGDLS and CDR2 is YYNGEE in the germline V gene. After removal of 4 bases from V and 3 bases from J, the junction contained 9 bases not matched to a gene. The CDR3 is made up of 16 amino acids. CDR3 nucleotide sequence: TGTGCCAGCAGCCTCATAGGCCTAGCGGGCTACAATGAGCAGTTCTTC. This translates into CASSLIGLAGYNEQFF.

The V call is TRBV19, the J call TRBJ1-5; possibly TRBD1 for D (5 bases). The CDR3 length is 16 residues. The V gene's germline CDR1 is LNHDA and CDR2 SQIVND (reference sequence). Between the trimmed V and J ends, which lost 5 bases and 0 bases, there was a span of 14 bases. CDR3 protein: CASSANGGYSNQPQHF. The CDR3 coding sequence is TGTGCCAGTAGTGCGAATGGGGGGTATAGCAATCAGCCCCAGCATTTT.

A few counts support this clone. The chain carries TRBV28 and TRBJ1-2; D is possibly TRBD1 (6 bases). The CDR3 spans 12 residues. Germline V gives CDR1 MDHEN, CDR2 SYDVKM. V was pared by 7 bases and J by 8 bases, with 14 bases between. The CDR3 loop reads CASTLDQGGYTF. DNA for the CDR3: TGTGCCAGCACCTTGGACCAGGGGGGCTACACCTTC.